A selection of T cell receptor beta chains follows, all from one sample in a study of cytomegalovirus exposure and HLA in healthy donors. The assay was immunoSEQ multiplex PCR, and TCRdb's table has in-frame clones only and misses some. Seen here are some 110,000 clones, 82% observed once, and the top ten hold over 20%. Sequenced material: PBMCs. The receptor source for this set is a man aged 30 to 39 in good health and CMV-seropositive. Each CDR3 is given with its conserved first and last residue. D genes are given only for firm matches. Rows give clone size only sometimes, using once, few, many, or a class for an expanded clone.

clone size,J gene,D gene,V gene,CDR3 protein,CDR3 DNA
NA,TRBJ2-5,NA,TRBV7-8,CASSSRQIQETQYF,TGTGCCAGCAGCTCCCGACAGATCCAAGAGACCCAGTACTTC
NA,TRBJ2-3,TRBD2,TRBV5-6,CASSLALAGGVDTQYF,TGTGCCAGCAGCTTGGCCCTAGCGGGGGGGGTAGATACGCAGTATTTT
NA,TRBJ2-1,NA,TRBV6-5,CASSRSLVHEQFF,TGTGCCAGCAGTCGAAGTCTAGTACATGAGCAGTTCTTC
NA,TRBJ1-1,TRBD1,TRBV2,CASRTGGANTEAFF,TGTGCCAGCAGGACAGGGGGCGCGAACACTGAAGCTTTCTTT
NA,TRBJ2-5,TRBD2,TRBV2,CASSESRTRETQYF,TGTGCCAGCAGTGAGAGTAGGACTAGGGAGACCCAGTACTTC
NA,TRBJ2-3,NA,TRBV5-6,CASSLPGHVTDTQYF,TGTGCCAGCAGCTTGCCGGGACACGTCACAGATACGCAGTATTTT
NA,TRBJ2-2,TRBD1,TRBV2,CASSTPPTGGIAGELFF,TGTGCCAGCAGTACGCCCCCGACAGGGGGTATCGCCGGGGAGCTGTTTTTT
once,TRBJ1-1,NA,TRBV18,CASSPGTMMNTEAFF,TGTGCCAGCTCACCAGGGACAATGATGAACACTGAAGCTTTCTTT
NA,TRBJ1-1,NA,TRBV29-1,CGVRGGWNTEAFF,TGCGGAGTGAGGGGGGGCTGGAACACTGAAGCTTTCTTT
NA,TRBJ2-2,NA,TRBV7-2,CASSSSTGELFF,TGTGCCAGCAGTTCGAGCACCGGGGAGCTGTTTTTT
NA,TRBJ1-5,TRBD1,TRBV30,CAWSVGRGDRESTNQPQHF,TGTGCCTGGAGTGTAGGGAGAGGGGACAGGGAGTCTACAAATCAGCCCCAGCATTTT
NA,TRBJ1-1,NA,TRBV5-4,CASSLTQRGGTEAFF,TGTGCCAGCAGCTTGACTCAGCGGGGCGGGACTGAAGCTTTCTTT
NA,TRBJ1-1,NA,TRBV5-5,CASSGGQYTEAFF,TGTGCCAGCAGCGGCGGACAGTACACTGAAGCTTTCTTT
NA,TRBJ1-2,NA,TRBV29-1,CSVGPEGYTF,TGCAGCGTTGGCCCTGAGGGCTACACCTTC
NA,TRBJ1-6,TRBD1,TRBV5-1,CASSLRDRENSPLHF,TGCGCCAGCAGCTTAAGGGACAGGGAAAATTCACCCCTCCACTTT
NA,TRBJ1-1,TRBD1,TRBV2,CASSAETGGNTEAFF,TGTGCCAGCAGCGCCGAAACAGGGGGCAACACTGAAGCTTTCTTT
NA,TRBJ1-2,NA,TRBV6-1,CASSEVVSGGGDYGYTF,TGTGCCAGCAGTGAAGTAGTCTCGGGTGGGGGCGACTATGGCTACACCTTC
NA,TRBJ2-7,TRBD1,TRBV5-1,CARDRTGRHEQYF,TGCGCCAGGGACCGGACAGGGAGGCACGAGCAGTACTTC
NA,TRBJ2-3,NA,TRBV29-1,CSVPGELTDTQYF,TGCAGCGTGCCTGGGGAGTTAACAGATACGCAGTATTTT
NA,TRBJ2-1,TRBD2,TRBV2,CASSDGSGVNEQFF,TGTGCCAGCAGTGATGGTAGCGGGGTCAATGAGCAGTTCTTC
NA,TRBJ1-2,NA,TRBV11-2,CASSLDRGNGYTF,TGTGCCAGCAGCTTAGATAGGGGTAATGGCTACACCTTC
few,TRBJ1-1,TRBD1,TRBV18,CASSPNAGGDTEAFF,TGTGCCAGCTCACCAAATGCAGGGGGCGATACTGAAGCTTTCTTT
NA,TRBJ1-3,TRBD1,TRBV6-5,CASRDHRGSGNTIYF,TGTGCCAGCAGAGACCACAGGGGGTCCGGAAACACCATATATTTT
NA,TRBJ2-3,TRBD2,TRBV19,CASTSGRTDTQYF,TGTGCCAGTACTAGCGGGCGCACAGATACGCAGTATTTT
NA,TRBJ2-5,TRBD2,TRBV27,CASSFNSGETQYF,TGTGCCAGCAGTTTTAATAGCGGGGAGACCCAGTACTTC
NA,TRBJ2-3,NA,TRBV5-1,CASSPAVPTDTQYF,TGCGCCAGCAGCCCGGCGGTGCCGACAGATACGCAGTATTTT
NA,TRBJ2-1,TRBD2,TRBV6-1,CASSQLTSGRNEQFF,TGTGCCAGCAGTCAGTTGACTAGCGGGAGGAATGAGCAGTTCTTC
NA,TRBJ2-1,TRBD2,TRBV19,CASSDTPPGLAGGVENEQFF,TGTGCCAGTAGTGACACACCTCCGGGACTAGCGGGAGGGGTAGAGAATGAGCAGTTCTTC
NA,TRBJ1-4,TRBD1,TRBV5-8,CASSLVKGAYEKLFF,TGTGCCAGCAGCTTGGTAAAGGGGGCTTATGAAAAACTGTTTTTT
NA,TRBJ1-1,NA,TRBV28,CASSLGVNTEAFF,TGTGCCAGCAGTCTCGGGGTGAACACTGAAGCTTTCTTT
NA,TRBJ2-7,TRBD1,TRBV9,CASSVGDSQGVTYEQYF,TGTGCCAGCAGCGTAGGGGACAGTCAGGGAGTCACCTACGAGCAGTACTTC
NA,TRBJ2-5,TRBD2,TRBV29-1,CSVASGVQETQYF,TGCAGCGTTGCCAGCGGGGTACAAGAGACCCAGTACTTC
NA,TRBJ1-2,NA,TRBV28,CASSFSPYGYTF,TGTGCCAGCAGTTTCTCCCCTTATGGCTACACCTTC
NA,TRBJ2-1,TRBD2,TRBV19,CASSIASGAQNEQFF,TGTGCCAGTAGTATCGCTAGCGGGGCTCAAAATGAGCAGTTCTTC
few,TRBJ2-7,TRBD1,TRBV7-2,CASSKNRGSSYEQYF,TGTGCCAGCAGCAAAAACAGGGGATCCTCCTACGAGCAGTACTTC
NA,TRBJ2-3,TRBD1,TRBV6-6,CASRDHRGSTDTQYF,TGTGCCAGCAGGGACCACAGGGGAAGCACAGATACGCAGTATTTT
NA,TRBJ1-1,TRBD1,TRBV2,CASSWDRDQTEAFF,TGTGCCAGCAGCTGGGACAGAGACCAAACTGAAGCTTTCTTT
NA,TRBJ2-7,TRBD1,TRBV9,CASSPGTARFDEQYF,TGTGCCAGCAGCCCTGGGACAGCCCGATTCGACGAGCAGTACTTC
NA,TRBJ2-3,TRBD2,TRBV6-1,CASRLAGSSTDTQYF,TGTGCCAGCAGATTAGCGGGGTCTAGCACAGATACGCAGTATTTT
NA,TRBJ2-2,NA,TRBV5-4,CASSLDRARPGELFF,TGTGCCAGCAGCTTGGACAGGGCGAGGCCCGGGGAGCTGTTTTTT